These 21 T cell receptor beta chains share one sample of origin, sequenced in a study of identifying expanded T cells in peripheral blood. The repertoire was sequenced with immunoSEQ multiplex PCR; TCRdb's copy has only in-frame clones and lacks some. The data contain approximately 120,000 clones, roughly 90% of them singletons. The sequenced sample consisted of blood. The source of these receptors is a person between 18 and 75 years old in good health.

The gene calls are TRBV5-1 and TRBJ1-1, with D possibly being TRBD1 (5 bases). The CDR3 has 14 residues. Per germline, CDR1 SGHRS and CDR2 YFSETQ. V lost 4 bases, J lost 1 base, and 11 bases lay in between. CDR3 residues: CASSPVGQNTEAFF. CDR3 DNA: TGCGCCAGCAGCCCGGTAGGACAGAACACTGAAGCTTTCTTT.

The rearrangement joins TRBV18 to TRBJ1-5, with D unclear. The length of the CDR3 is 16 residues. Looked up from germline, CDR1 is KGHSH and CDR2 is LQKENI. V was shortened by 0 bases and J by 5 bases, with 14 bases between the two germline ends. The CDR3 DNA reads as TGTGCCAGCTCACCACCGAGCCGCCCGGGTGATCAGCCCCAGCATTTT. It codes for CASSPPSRPGDQPQHF.

The V and J genes are TRBV7-2 and TRBJ2-1; D is undetermined. The CDR3 covers 12 residues. Germline V gene lookup returns CDR1 SGHTA and CDR2 FQGNSA. V lost 1 base to trimming and J lost 7 bases, with 5 bases between them. The CDR3 here is CASSLEGNEQFF. DNA of the CDR3: TGTGCCAGCAGCTTAGAAGGTAATGAGCAGTTCTTC.

This chain joins TRBV10-3 and TRBJ2-1; 14 bases map to TRBD2. The CDR3 has 17 residues. V shed 2 bases and J 10 bases; nucleotides not matched to a gene: 10. CDR1 and CDR2 from the germline V gene are ENHRY and SYGVKD. The CDR3 nucleotides are TGTGCCATCAGTGAGACGAGCTTTGGACTAGCGGGAGGCGAGCAGTTCTTC. Amino acids: CAISETSFGLAGGEQFF.

This chain joins TRBV10-3 and TRBJ2-1; weak D call: TRBD1 (6 bases). Per germline, CDR1 ENHRY and CDR2 SYGVKD. With 8 bases removed from V and 5 bases from J, the gap between germline ends came to 10 bases. The CDR3 covers 12 residues. The chain's CDR3 is CAIGGWNNEQFF. The CDR3 DNA reads TGTGCCATCGGGGGCTGGAACAATGAGCAGTTCTTC.

The V call is TRBV6-5, the J call TRBJ2-7; 7 bases align to TRBD1. The CDR3 extends over 14 amino acids. Per the germline V gene, CDR1 is MNHEY and CDR2 is SVGAGI. V shed 9 bases, J shed 5 bases, and the junction held 13 bases outside the gene matches. The CDR3, as DNA: TGTGCCAGTCAGCGAGGGACAGCCCCCCACGAGCAGTACTTC. Encoded protein: CASQRGTAPHEQYF.

J is TRBJ2-7 and V is TRBV28; 10 bases match TRBD1. CDR3 length: 12 amino acids. The J segment lost 8 bases and the V segment lost 8 bases, leaving 6 bases of the junction unmatched. The V gene's germline CDR1 is MDHEN and CDR2 SYDVKM. In nucleotides, the CDR3 is TGTGCCAGCGATGGACAGGGGGGTAAGCAGTACTTC. Protein product: CASDGQGGKQYF. Drawing the rest from reference TRBV28 and TRBJ2-7, the complete variable domain is DVKVTQSSRYLVKRTGEKVFLECVQDMDHENMFWYRQDPGLGLRLIYFSYDVKMKEKGDIPEGYSVSREKKERFSLILESASTNQTSMYLCASDGQGGKQYFGPGTRLTVT.

V gene TRBV7-3 combines with J gene TRBJ1-1; no clear D. Germline V gives CDR1 SGHTA, CDR2 FQGTGA. The CDR3 contains 13 residues. V lost 3 bases to trimming and J lost 3 bases, with 8 bases between them. CDR3 sequence: CASSFGGYTEAFF. In DNA, the CDR3 is TGTGCCAGCAGCTTCGGCGGGTACACTGAAGCTTTCTTT.

This clone came up a few times. The chain is built from TRBV19 and TRBJ2-1, with unresolved D. The CDR3 extends over 14 amino acids. Germline CDR1 reads LNHDA; CDR2 reads SQIVND (reference sequence). Trimming pared 7 bases from V and 8 bases from J, leaving 18 bases between. The CDR3 region is CASTPRLPGDEQFF. CDR3 nucleotide sequence: TGTGCCAGTACCCCAAGGCTCCCCGGCGATGAGCAGTTCTTC.

The CDR3 DNA follows: TGCAGCGTTACCAGGGGGGAATACGAGCAGTACTTC. This gives the protein CSVTRGEYEQYF. The chain joins TRBV29-1 to TRBJ2-7, with D possibly TRBD1 on 7 matching bases. This CDR3 has 12 amino acids. Germline loops: CDR1 SQVTM, CDR2 ANQGSEA. Trimming removed 5 bases at V and 4 bases at J, with 12 bases between.

This clone has only one observation. CDR3 region: CASSPTSGGRDIQYF. As DNA, the CDR3 is TGTGCCAGCAGCCCAACTTCGGGAGGAAGGGACATTCAGTACTTC. The chain couples TRBV28 to TRBJ2-4; 7 nucleotides line up with TRBD2. CDR1 MDHEN and CDR2 SYDVKM come from the germline V gene. The junction had 13 bases not matched to a gene; V was cut back by 6 bases and J by 8 bases. The CDR3 covers 15 residues.

The chain combines TRBV2 with TRBJ2-3; D is ambiguous. This CDR3 spans 13 amino acids. Germline V CDR1 and CDR2: SNHLY, FYNNEI. With 5 bases removed from V and 2 bases from J, the gap between germline ends came to 8 bases. The CDR3 sequence: CASSPANTDTQYF. For the CDR3, the DNA is TGTGCCAGCAGTCCGGCAAACACAGATACGCAGTATTTT.

The gene calls are TRBV15 and TRBJ1-5; 8 bases match TRBD1. Germline V gene data show CDR1 as LNHNV and CDR2 as YYDKDF (reference sequence). With V trimmed by 5 bases and J by 0 bases, 6 bases remained unmatched. The CDR3 runs to 16 residues. This CDR3 is CATSRGTGLSNQPQHF. The CDR3 coding sequence is TGTGCCACCAGCCGGGGGACAGGACTTAGCAATCAGCCCCAGCATTTT.

This chain links TRBV18 with TRBJ2-3; 11 positions agree with TRBD2. The length of the CDR3 is 15 residues. CDR1 is KGHSH, CDR2 LQKENI, per germline. Unmatched junction bases numbered 5, after V lost 4 bases and J lost 5 bases. CDR3 in amino acids: CASSLLSGRGDTQYF. The DNA for the CDR3 is TGTGCCAGCTCACTTCTTAGCGGGAGGGGAGATACGCAGTATTTT.

This clone has more than one count but fewer than ten. The chain couples TRBV7-2 to TRBJ1-5; D remains ambiguous. The CDR3 covers 12 residues. With 4 bases removed from V and 8 bases from J, the gap between germline ends came to 9 bases. Germline assignment: CDR1 SGHTA and CDR2 FQGNSA. CDR3 coding DNA: TGTGCCAGCAGCTCCGACCGGGAGCCCCAGCATTTT. It encodes CASSSDREPQHF.

The CDR3 is CASSTPPLDYNEQFF. The CDR3 nucleotides are TGTGCCAGCAGTACTCCCCCCTTAGACTACAATGAGCAGTTCTTC. The chain recombines TRBV7-2 with TRBJ2-1; D uncertain. Per germline, CDR1 SGHTA and CDR2 FQGNSA. This CDR3 spans 15 amino acids. The V end lost 6 bases, the J end lost 3 bases, and 15 bases lay between the germline ends.

The chain has TRBV15 and TRBJ2-7; the D gene is possibly TRBD1 (5 bases). V was clipped by 0 bases and J by 7 bases, with 22 bases between them. This CDR3 region has 17 residues. In germline, CDR1 is LNHNV, CDR2 YYDKDF (reference sequence). The CDR3 protein is CATSRDPGRASRREQYF. The CDR3 nucleotides read TGTGCCACCAGCAGAGATCCGGGCAGGGCGTCTCGAAGGGAGCAGTACTTC.

This chain connects TRBV6-1 to TRBJ1-5; D is unclear. Germline V gives CDR1 MNHNS, CDR2 SASEGT. Trimming left V 1 base short and J 3 bases short, with 10 bases between. The CDR3 has 15 amino acids. In DNA form, the CDR3 reads TGTGCCAGCAGTGAAGGGTCAGGATACAATCAGCCCCAGCATTTT. Translating it yields CASSEGSGYNQPQHF.

V usage is TRBV14 and J usage is TRBJ2-1, with 8 bases lining up with TRBD2. The length of the CDR3 is 16 residues. V lost 1 base and J lost 6; bases outside the gene matches: 8. CDR1 and CDR2 from the germline V gene are SGHDN and FVKESK. CDR3 coding DNA: TGTGCCAGCAGCCAAGCGGGAGGGACGAAGACCAATGAGCAGTTCTTC. Translation gives CASSQAGGTKTNEQFF. Based on the CDR3 plus reference TRBV14 and TRBJ2-1, the full variable domain is EAGVTQFPSHSVIEKGQTVTLRCDPISGHDNLYWYRRVMGKEIKFLLHFVKESKQDESGMPNNRFLAERTGGTYSTLKVQPAELEDSGVYFCASSQAGGTKTNEQFFGPGTRLTVL.

The V gene is TRBV6-1, the J gene TRBJ1-3; D ambiguous. CDR3 length: 15 amino acids. Germline lookup yields CDR1 MNHNS and CDR2 SASEGT. The V end lost 2 bases, the J end lost 0 bases, and 8 bases lay between the germline ends. CDR3 loop: CASSERQISGNTIYF. CDR3 DNA sequence: TGTGCCAGCAGTGAAAGGCAGATCTCTGGAAACACCATATATTTT.

The V gene is TRBV5-4, the J gene TRBJ1-2; TRBD1 agrees at 8 bases. Looked up from germline, CDR1 is SGHNT and CDR2 is YYREEE (reference sequence). The CDR3 is 15 residues long. After removal of 0 bases from V and 7 bases from J, the junction contained 8 bases not matched to a gene. The CDR3 region has the DNA TGTGCCAGCAGCTTGGAGCAGGGGGCTATTTTTGGCTACACCTTC. It codes for CASSLEQGAIFGYTF.